The text below deals with one T cell receptor beta chain. This specimen comes from a study of blood T cell repertoires in COVID-19. Study details: Sites in the United States, Italy and Spain provided acute and convalescent COVID-19 samples. PBMCs, B-cell-depleted T cells, or T cells were the source of the cDNA or gDNA that made up the material.

With 2 bases clipped from V and 4 bases from J, the junction kept 8 bases outside the gene matches. This CDR3 comprises 16 residues. CDR1 and CDR2 from the germline V gene are LGHDT and YNNKEL (reference sequence). Authors' data handling: Amplification of reference gene primers provided the estimated nucleated cell counts. TCRdb's copy holds only in-frame clones and misses some; the assay was immunoSEQ multiplex PCR. That table is the source of V, J and clone size, and D and trimming were worked out from the DNA. The data contain some 220,000 clones, around three quarters of them singletons. Material: peripheral blood. This chain joins TRBV3-1 (or the pseudogene TRBV3-2) and TRBJ2-7, with 10 bases that match TRBD2. This TCR was recovered from a woman in her 70s with acute or convalescent COVID-19. CDR3 in amino acids: CASSQSAGGRHYEQYF. CDR3 coding DNA: TGTGCCAGCAGCCAATCAGCGGGGGGGCGGCATTACGAGCAGTACTTC.